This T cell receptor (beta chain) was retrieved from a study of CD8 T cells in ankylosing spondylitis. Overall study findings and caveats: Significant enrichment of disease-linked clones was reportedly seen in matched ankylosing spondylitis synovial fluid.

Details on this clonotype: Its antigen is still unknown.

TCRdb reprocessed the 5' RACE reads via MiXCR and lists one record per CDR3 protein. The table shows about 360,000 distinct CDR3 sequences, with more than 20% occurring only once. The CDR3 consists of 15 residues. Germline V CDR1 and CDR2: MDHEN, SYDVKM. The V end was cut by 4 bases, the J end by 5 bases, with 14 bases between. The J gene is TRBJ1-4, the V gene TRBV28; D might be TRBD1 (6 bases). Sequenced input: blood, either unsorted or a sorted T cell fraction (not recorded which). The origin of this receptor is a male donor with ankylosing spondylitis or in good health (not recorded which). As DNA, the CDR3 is TGTGCCAGCAGTTCTCTCCGGGACAACAATGAAAAACTGTTTTTT. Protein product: CASSSLRDNNEKLFF. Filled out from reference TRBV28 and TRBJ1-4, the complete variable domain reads DVKVTQSSRYLVKRTGEKVFLECVQDMDHENMFWYRQDPGLGLRLIYFSYDVKMKEKGDIPEGYSVSREKKERFSLILESASTNQTSMYLCASSSLRDNNEKLFFGSGTQLSVL.